The clone carrying this TCR beta chain is a singleton in its sample. Its antigen is not identified. This entry comes from a study of shared clonotypes between healthy human individuals. This table comes from immunoSEQ multiplex PCR, and its TCRdb copy is limited to in-frame clones, with some not included. In the table there are 2 million to 2.5 million clones, 85% to 95% of which are singletons. General study findings and limits: Compared with clonotypes that all four donors shared, non-shared clonotypes had lower generation probabilities. Sample collection involved blood only; tissue repertoires are likely different.

Material for sequencing was naive CD4+ T cells from PBMCs. Stated subset: CD45RA+ positively selected. The TCR originated in a man younger than 35 in good health. Some clones in this sample may be carry-over from other donors' samples.

CDR3: CASSYGSGSFHEQYF. CDR3 nucleotide sequence: TGTGCCAGCAGTTACGGTAGCGGGAGTTTCCACGAGCAGTACTTC. This chain connects TRBV6-5 to TRBJ2-7; 9 bases fit TRBD2. This CDR3 comprises 15 residues. Germline V gives CDR1 MNHEY, CDR2 SVGAGI. The junction had 7 bases not matched to a gene; V was cut back by 2 bases and J by 5 bases.